The 9 T cell receptor beta chains presented below share a single source sample, sequenced in a study of vaccination and CD4 T cells after COVID-19. Their target antigens are unknown. Treatment defined: approximately 9-day PBMC culture with coronavirus spike peptide pools or control peptides (ViraFEST assay). Sequenced with the Oncomine TCR Beta short-read assay was DNA taken from cultured CD4+ T cells. TCRdb re-called the PCR reads with MiXCR, one entry per CDR3 protein. The repertoire has roughly 20,000 distinct CDR3 sequences, 20% to 30% of them found once; the top ten carry approximately 11%. Source material: cultured CD4+ T cells from blood. The receptors were gathered from a human donor with COVID-19.

V and J are TRBV9 and TRBJ2-3; 7 bases are a match to TRBD2. Germline V gene lookup returns CDR1 SGDLS and CDR2 YYNGEE. The CDR3 loop spans 14 amino acids. J lost 3 bases, V lost 2 bases, and 3 bases had no gene match. In nucleotides, the CDR3 is TGTGCCAGCAGCGTTCGACTAGCAACAGATACGCAGTATTTT. Amino acid sequence: CASSVRLATDTQYF. Together with reference TRBV9 and TRBJ2-3, the CDR3 gives the full variable domain: DSGVTQTPKHLITATGQRVTLRCSPRSGDLSVYWYQQSLDQGLQFLIQYYNGEERAKGNILERFSAQQFPDLHSELNLSSLELGDSALYFCASSVRLATDTQYFGPGTRLTVL.

CDR3 nucleotide sequence: TGTGCCTGGGGGACGGGTCCCTACGAGCAGTACTTC. Translated: CAWGTGPYEQYF. The chain joins TRBV30 to TRBJ2-7; D is tentatively TRBD1 or TRBD2 (5 bases each). Germline loops: CDR1 GTSNPN, CDR2 SVGIG (reference sequence). The CDR3 is made up of 12 amino acids. The ends were cut back, 5 bases at V and 2 bases at J, with 10 bases in the middle.

This chain connects TRBV11-2 to TRBJ1-4, with D possibly being TRBD1 (5 bases). This CDR3 has 17 amino acids. CDR1 is SGHAT, CDR2 FQNNGV, per germline. Trimming cost V 1 base and J 6 bases, with 18 bases left between them. CDR3 amino acids: CASSLGDRGPRDEKLFF. The CDR3 DNA reads TGTGCCAGCAGCTTAGGCGATCGGGGCCCGAGGGATGAAAAACTGTTTTTT.

The V and J genes are TRBV6-1 and TRBJ1-2; possibly TRBD1 for D (6 bases). The V end lost 5 bases, the J end lost 8 bases, and 18 bases lay between the germline ends. The CDR3 contains 14 residues. Germline values: CDR1 MNHNS, CDR2 SASEGT. The CDR3 here is CASSKYRESTGYTF. The CDR3 DNA is TGTGCCAGCAGTAAGTACAGGGAAAGTACGGGCTACACCTTC.

The rearrangement joins TRBV5-1 to TRBJ1-2; D is possibly TRBD1 (6 bases). V lost 4 bases, J lost 1 base, and 14 bases lay in between. This CDR3 contains 15 residues. Germline CDR1 is SGHRS and CDR2 is YFSETQ. CDR3 sequence reads: CASSREGGINYGYTF. The CDR3 DNA reads TGCGCCAGCAGCCGGGAAGGGGGGATTAACTATGGCTACACCTTC. The whole variable domain, remainder taken from reference TRBV5-1 and TRBJ1-2, is KAGVTQTPRYLIKTRGQQVTLSCSPISGHRSVSWYQQTPGQGLQFLFEYFSETQRNKGNFPGRFSGRQFSNSRSEMNVSTLELGDSALYLCASSREGGINYGYTFGSGTRLTVV.

The chain combines TRBV29-1 with TRBJ1-5; perhaps TRBD1 as D (6 bases). CDR1 is SQVTM, CDR2 ANQGSEA, per germline. V lost 4 bases to trimming and J lost 5 bases, with 15 bases between them. The CDR3 has 14 residues. In nucleotides, the CDR3 is TGCAGCGTTGTCCTGGGGGGCGCGGATCAGCCCCAGCATTTT. Translation: CSVVLGGADQPQHF.

V gene TRBV24-1 combines with J gene TRBJ2-7; 9 bases align to TRBD1. Germline CDR1 is KGHDR and CDR2 is SFDVKD. The CDR3 covers 15 residues. V was pared by 5 bases and J by 5 bases, with 9 bases of the junction left unmatched. The CDR3 nucleotides are TGTGCCACCAGTGGACGGACAGGGGAAGGTCACGAGCAGTACTTC. It translates to CATSGRTGEGHEQYF.

Concerning this clonotype: Germline and junction disagree at one end, which may indicate a read error. The rearrangement uses TRBV2 and TRBJ1-2, with TRBD1 as a possible D gene (5 bases). The CDR3 covers 13 residues. The germline gives CDR1 SNHLY, CDR2 FYNNEI. Here the CDR3 reads CGSSEQVVAGYTF. CDR3 nucleotide sequence: TGTGGCAGCAGTGAACAGGTCGTTGCTGGCTACACCTTC.

The chain has TRBV7-2 and TRBJ2-2; possibly TRBD2 for D (5 bases). The CDR3 runs to 16 residues. Trimming removed 5 bases from V and 1 base from J, with 14 bases in between. The germline CDR1 and CDR2 sequences are SGHTA and FQGNSA. The CDR3 loop reads CASSPPSGRNTGELFF. DNA for the CDR3: TGTGCCAGCAGCCCACCGTCGGGGAGGAACACCGGGGAGCTGTTTTTT.